This T cell receptor beta chain originates from a study of PD-1 and CTLA-4 blockade in melanoma. V was shortened by 5 bases and J by 3 bases, with 17 bases between the two germline ends. Per the germline V gene, CDR1 is SGHAT and CDR2 is FQNNGV. This CDR3 is built from 17 residues. Sequenced by immunoSEQ multiplex PCR; TCRdb stores in-frame clones only, minus some. The sample has approximately 15,000 clones, about 73% seen once. This clone appeared a few times. V and J are TRBV11-2 and TRBJ1-6, with a weak D call TRBD1 (6 bases). The sequence was collected from a human donor with melanoma. The sample in question was CD8+ T cells from peripheral blood, obtained from a patient given anti-PD-1 treatment. CDR3 sequence reads: CASSLGAGHLYNSPLHF. CDR3 coding DNA: TGTGCCAGCAGCCTTGGGGCGGGACATCTCTATAATTCACCCCTCCACTTT.